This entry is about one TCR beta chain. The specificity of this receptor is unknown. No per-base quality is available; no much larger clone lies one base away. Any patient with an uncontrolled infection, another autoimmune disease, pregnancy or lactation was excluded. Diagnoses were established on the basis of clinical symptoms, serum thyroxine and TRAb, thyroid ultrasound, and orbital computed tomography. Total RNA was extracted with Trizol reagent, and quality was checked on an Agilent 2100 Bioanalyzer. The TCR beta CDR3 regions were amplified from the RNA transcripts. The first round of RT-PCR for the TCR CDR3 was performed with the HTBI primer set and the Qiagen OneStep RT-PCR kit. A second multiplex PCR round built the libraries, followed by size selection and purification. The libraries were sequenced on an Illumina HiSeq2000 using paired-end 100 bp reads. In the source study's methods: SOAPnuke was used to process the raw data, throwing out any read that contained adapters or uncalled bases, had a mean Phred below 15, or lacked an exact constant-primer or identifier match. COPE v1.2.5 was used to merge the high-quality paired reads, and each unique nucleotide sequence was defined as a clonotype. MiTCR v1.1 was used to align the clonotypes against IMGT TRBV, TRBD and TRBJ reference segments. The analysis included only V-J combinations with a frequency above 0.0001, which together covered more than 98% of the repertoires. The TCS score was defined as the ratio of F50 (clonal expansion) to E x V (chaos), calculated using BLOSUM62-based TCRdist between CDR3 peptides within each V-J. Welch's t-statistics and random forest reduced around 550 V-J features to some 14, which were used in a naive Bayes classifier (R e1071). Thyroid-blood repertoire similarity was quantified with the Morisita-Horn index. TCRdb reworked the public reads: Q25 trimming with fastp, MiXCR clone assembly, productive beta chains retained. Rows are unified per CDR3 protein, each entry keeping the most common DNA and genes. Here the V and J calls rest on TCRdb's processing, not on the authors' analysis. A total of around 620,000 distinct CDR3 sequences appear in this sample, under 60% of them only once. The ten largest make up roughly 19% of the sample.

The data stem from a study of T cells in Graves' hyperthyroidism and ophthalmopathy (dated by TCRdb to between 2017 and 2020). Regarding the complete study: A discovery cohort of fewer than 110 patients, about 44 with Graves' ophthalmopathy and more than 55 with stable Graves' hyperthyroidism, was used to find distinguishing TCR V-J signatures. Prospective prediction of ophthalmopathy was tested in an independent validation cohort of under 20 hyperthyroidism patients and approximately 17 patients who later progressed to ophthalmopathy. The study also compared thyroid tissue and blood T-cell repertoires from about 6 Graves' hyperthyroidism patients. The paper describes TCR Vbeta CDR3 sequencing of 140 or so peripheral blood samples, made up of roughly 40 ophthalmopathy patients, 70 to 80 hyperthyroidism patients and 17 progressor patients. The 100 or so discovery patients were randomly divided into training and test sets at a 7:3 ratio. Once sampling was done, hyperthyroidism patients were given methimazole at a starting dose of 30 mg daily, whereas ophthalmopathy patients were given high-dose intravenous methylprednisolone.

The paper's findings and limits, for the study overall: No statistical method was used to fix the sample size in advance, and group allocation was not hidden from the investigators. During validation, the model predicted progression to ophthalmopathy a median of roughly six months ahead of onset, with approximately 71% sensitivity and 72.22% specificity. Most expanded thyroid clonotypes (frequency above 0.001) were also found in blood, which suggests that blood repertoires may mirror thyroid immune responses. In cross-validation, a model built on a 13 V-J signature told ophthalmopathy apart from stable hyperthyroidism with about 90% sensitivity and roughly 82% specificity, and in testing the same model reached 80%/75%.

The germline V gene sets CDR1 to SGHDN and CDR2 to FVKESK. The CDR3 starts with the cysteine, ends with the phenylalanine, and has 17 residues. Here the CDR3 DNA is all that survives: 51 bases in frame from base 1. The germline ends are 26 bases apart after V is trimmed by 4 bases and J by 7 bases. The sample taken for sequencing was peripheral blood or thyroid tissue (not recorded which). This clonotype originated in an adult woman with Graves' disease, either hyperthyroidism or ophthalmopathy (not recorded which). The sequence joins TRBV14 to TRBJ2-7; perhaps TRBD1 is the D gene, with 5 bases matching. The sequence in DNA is TGTGCCAGCAGCCCGAGGTGGGGCAGGACAACTGGCGATGAGCAGTACTTC. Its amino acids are CASSPRWGRTTGDEQYF.